This T cell receptor beta chain was recovered during a study of beta chain features in type 1 diabetes (dated by TCRdb to the late 2010s). Regarding the complete study: Patients and healthy donors did not differ in mean age, gender distribution, total cell number or subset yield. Across all samples, some 110,000,000 sorted cells were examined, and cell number per subset correlated strongly with RNA yield. Whereas all 28 donors provided naive and central memory subsets, regulatory and stem cell-like memory subsets were isolated from just 8 patients and about 8 healthy donors. The study compared TCRB repertoires of sorted circulating CD4+ T cell subsets between recently diagnosed type 1 diabetes patients and matched healthy donors. Study-level results and caveats: At VDJ recombination sites, patients with type 1 diabetes made fewer insertions and deleted more nucleotides, a pattern implying thymic rearrangement abnormalities. Because cDNA was sequenced instead of genomic DNA, activated cells with high expression could be over-represented, although the groups did not differ in activation or CD3 levels. Shorter templates might have been favored by PCR, but patient and control samples were amplified and corrected together, so both groups would have been affected equally by any skew. In all four CD4+ subsets, TCRB CDR3 length was moderately but significantly shorter in type 1 diabetes patients. Naive, central memory and regulatory TCRB repertoires appeared to be more similar among patients than among healthy donors. HLA sub-analyses involved small numbers of individuals, so any influence of HLA type on TCRB rearrangement remained unresolved.

All of the isolated RNA was reverse transcribed with the High Capacity cDNA Reverse Transcription Kit, so expressed TCRB transcripts were sequenced. Deep immunoSEQ sequencing was performed on naive, central memory and regulatory T cell samples, with an average of roughly 3.5 million total reads per sample. Sorted cells were lysed in RLT buffer, and RNA was extracted using DNase-treated RNeasy Micro or Mini kits according to cell number. Each cell subset was processed on its own to prevent cross-contamination, while patient and healthy donor samples were processed together. Using the immunoSEQ multiplex PCR, TCRB sequences were amplified from cDNA into 87-bp fragments spanning the CDR3 region. The amplicons were sequenced using the Illumina HiSeq platform. Per the authors' processing: PCR bias was corrected computationally using synthetic template baselines, and reads within Hamming distance 2 were collapsed, with unmergeable singletons discarded. Reads were aligned against IMGT to assign V, D and J genes, CDR3 length and insertions or deletions at six rearrangement sites. Clonotype counts were normalized to sorted cell number within each subset before computing true diversity and Gini coefficients with the tcR R package. The overlap coefficient, calculated on TCRB nucleotide sequences, was used to measure repertoire sharing. Out-of-frame TCRB sequences from naive cells were analyzed as a proxy for the pre-selection repertoire. This immuneACCESS table, as held by TCRdb, lists in-frame sequences with V and J called but not all clones. Of the missing ones, under half trace to an unresolved V gene in checked studies; the others have no known cause. The V and J calls and clone size come from that table; D and trimming were worked out from the DNA. This sample comprises roughly 450,000 clones, roughly an eighth of them detected only once. The ten largest clones capture approximately 0.045% of the sample.

The germline V gene gives CDR1 as SGHRS and CDR2 as YFSETQ. Counted from cysteine to phenylalanine, this CDR3 has 14 amino acids. The entry retains the CDR3 DNA only, 42 bases that are in frame from base 1. The V and J ends are trimmed by 0 bases and 0 bases, leaving 4 bases between them. This clone was seen only a few times. Its binding antigen is unknown. No much larger clone is present one base from it, and per-base qualities are unavailable. From each donor, a single peripheral blood sample of 100 to 150 mL on average was drawn into heparinised tubes. A BD FACSAria II and a panel including CD45RO, CCR7, CD25, CD127, CD95 and CD27 were used to sort naive, central memory, regulatory and stem cell-like memory CD4+ T cells. All sorted populations exceeded 95% purity. PBMCs were isolated immediately by Lymphoprep density gradient centrifugation and stained directly without culture. Samples were stained and sorted in pairs, with one healthy donor and one patient per experiment, so that batch effects were minimized.

The chain links TRBV5-1 with TRBJ2-1; the D gene lacks a confident call. Source material: naive CD4+ T cells from blood. The meaning of the sample's cell subset or site label: true naive CD4+ T cells. The origin of this receptor is a young woman in good health. The CDR3 here reads CASSLVISYNEQFF. The nucleotide sequence is TGCGCCAGCAGCTTGGTTATCTCCTACAATGAGCAGTTCTTC.